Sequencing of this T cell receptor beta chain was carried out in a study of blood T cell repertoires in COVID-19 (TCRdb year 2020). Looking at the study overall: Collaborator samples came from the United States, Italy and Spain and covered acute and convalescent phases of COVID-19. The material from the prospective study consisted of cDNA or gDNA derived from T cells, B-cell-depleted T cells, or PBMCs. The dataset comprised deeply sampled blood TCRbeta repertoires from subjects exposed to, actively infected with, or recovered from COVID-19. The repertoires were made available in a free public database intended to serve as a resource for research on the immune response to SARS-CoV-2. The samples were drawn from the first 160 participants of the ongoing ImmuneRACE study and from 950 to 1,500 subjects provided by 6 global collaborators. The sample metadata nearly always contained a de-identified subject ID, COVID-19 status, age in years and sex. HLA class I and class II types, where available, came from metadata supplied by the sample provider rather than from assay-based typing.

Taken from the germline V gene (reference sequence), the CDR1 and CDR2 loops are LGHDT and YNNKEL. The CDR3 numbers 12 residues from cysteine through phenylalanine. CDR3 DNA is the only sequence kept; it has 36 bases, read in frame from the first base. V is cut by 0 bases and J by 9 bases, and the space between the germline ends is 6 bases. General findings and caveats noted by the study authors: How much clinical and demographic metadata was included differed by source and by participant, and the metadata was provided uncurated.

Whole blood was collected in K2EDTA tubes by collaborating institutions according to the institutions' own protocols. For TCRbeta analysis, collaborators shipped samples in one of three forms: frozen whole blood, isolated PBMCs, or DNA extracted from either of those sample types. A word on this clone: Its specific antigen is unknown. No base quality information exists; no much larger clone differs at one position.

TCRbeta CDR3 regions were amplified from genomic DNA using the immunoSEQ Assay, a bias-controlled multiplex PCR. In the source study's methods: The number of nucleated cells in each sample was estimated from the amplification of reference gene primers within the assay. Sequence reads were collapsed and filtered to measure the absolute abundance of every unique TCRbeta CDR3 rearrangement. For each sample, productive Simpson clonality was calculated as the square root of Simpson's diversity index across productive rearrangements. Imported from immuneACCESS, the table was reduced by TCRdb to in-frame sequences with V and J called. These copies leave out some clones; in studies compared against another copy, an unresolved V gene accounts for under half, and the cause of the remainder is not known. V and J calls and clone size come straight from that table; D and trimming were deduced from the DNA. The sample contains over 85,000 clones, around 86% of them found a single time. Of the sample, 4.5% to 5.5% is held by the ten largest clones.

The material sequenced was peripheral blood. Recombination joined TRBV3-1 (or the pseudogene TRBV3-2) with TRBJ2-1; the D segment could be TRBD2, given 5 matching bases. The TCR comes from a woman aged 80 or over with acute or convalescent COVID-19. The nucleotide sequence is TGTGCCAGCAGCCAAGATCGGGGTGAGCAGTTCTTC. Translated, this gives CASSQDRGEQFF.